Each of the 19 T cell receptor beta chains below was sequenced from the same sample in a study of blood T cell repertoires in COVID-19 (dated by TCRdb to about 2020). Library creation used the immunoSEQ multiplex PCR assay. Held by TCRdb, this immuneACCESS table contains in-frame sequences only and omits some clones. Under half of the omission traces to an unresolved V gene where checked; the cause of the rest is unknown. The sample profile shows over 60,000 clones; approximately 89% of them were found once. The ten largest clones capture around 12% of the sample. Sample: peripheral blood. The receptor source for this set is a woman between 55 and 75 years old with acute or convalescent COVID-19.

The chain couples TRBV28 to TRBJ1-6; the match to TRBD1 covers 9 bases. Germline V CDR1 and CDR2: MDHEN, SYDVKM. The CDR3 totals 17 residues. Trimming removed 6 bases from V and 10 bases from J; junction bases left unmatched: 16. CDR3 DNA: TGTGCCAGCAGCTCGGGACAGGGTGCCCAAATGTGGTCACCCCTCCACTTT. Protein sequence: CASSSGQGAQMWSPLHF.

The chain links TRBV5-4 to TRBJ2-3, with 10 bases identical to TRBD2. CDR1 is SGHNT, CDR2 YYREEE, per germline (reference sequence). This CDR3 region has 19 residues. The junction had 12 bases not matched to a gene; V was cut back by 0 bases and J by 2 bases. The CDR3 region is CASSLGPQRGGMFTDTQYF. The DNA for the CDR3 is TGTGCCAGCAGCTTGGGGCCCCAGCGGGGGGGTATGTTCACAGATACGCAGTATTTT.

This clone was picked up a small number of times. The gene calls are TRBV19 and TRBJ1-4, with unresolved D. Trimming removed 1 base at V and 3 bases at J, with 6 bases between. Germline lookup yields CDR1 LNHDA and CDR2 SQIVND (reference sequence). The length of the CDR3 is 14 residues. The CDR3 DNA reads TGTGCCAGTAGTATAGGGCCCGCTAATGAAAAACTGTTTTTT. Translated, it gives CASSIGPANEKLFF.

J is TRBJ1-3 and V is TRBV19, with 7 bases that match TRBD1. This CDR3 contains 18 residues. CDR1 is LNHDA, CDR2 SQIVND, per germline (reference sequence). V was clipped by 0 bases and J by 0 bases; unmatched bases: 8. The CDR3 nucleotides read TGTGCCAGTAGTATAGAGAAGACAGGGAGATACTCTGGAAACACCATATATTTT. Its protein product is CASSIEKTGRYSGNTIYF.

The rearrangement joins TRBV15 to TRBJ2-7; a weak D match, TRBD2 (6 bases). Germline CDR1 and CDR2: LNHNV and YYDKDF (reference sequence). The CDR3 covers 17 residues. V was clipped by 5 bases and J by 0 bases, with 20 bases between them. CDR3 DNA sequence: TGTGCCACCAGCGCCCCGTCCTCCGCGGGGAACTCCTACGAGCAGTACTTC. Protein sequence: CATSAPSSAGNSYEQYF.

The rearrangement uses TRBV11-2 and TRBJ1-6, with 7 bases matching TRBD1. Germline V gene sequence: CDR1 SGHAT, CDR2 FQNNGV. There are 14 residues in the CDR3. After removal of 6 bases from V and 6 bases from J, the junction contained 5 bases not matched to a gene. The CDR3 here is CASSLGTANSPLHF. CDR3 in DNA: TGTGCCAGCAGTCTAGGGACAGCTAATTCACCCCTCCACTTT.

CDR3 sequence: CASSLTGYEQYF. The CDR3 DNA sequence: TGTGCCAGCAGTTTGACAGGGTACGAGCAGTACTTC. The J gene is TRBJ2-7, the V gene TRBV28; 7 bases map to TRBD1. V lost 3 bases to trimming and J lost 4 bases; unmatched junction nucleotides: 0. CDR1 and CDR2 (germline): MDHEN, SYDVKM. This CDR3 region has 12 residues.

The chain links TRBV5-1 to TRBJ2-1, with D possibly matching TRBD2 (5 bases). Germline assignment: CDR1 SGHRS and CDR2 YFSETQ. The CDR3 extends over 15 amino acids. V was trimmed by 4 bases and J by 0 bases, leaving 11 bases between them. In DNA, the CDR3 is TGCGCCAGCAGCCCCGGGGAGAGCTCCTACAATGAGCAGTTCTTC. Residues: CASSPGESSYNEQFF.

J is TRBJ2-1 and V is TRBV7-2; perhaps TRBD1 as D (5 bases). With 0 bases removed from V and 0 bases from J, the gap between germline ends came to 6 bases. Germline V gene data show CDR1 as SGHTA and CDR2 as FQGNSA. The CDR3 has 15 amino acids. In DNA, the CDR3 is TGTGCCAGCAGCTTAGCGGGGCCCTCCTACAATGAGCAGTTCTTC. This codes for CASSLAGPSYNEQFF.

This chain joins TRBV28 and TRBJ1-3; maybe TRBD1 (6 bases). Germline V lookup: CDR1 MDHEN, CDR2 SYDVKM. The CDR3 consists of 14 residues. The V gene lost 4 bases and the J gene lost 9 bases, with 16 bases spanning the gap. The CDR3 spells CASSSQRGGRTIYF. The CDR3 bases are TGTGCCAGCAGTTCCCAGAGGGGGGGCCGCACCATATATTTT.

The CDR3: CASSKRGGQMETQYF. CDR3 coding DNA: TGTGCCAGCAGCAAGCGGGGGGGCCAAATGGAGACCCAGTACTTC. The chain couples TRBV9 to TRBJ2-5; 10 bases agree with TRBD2. The CDR3 spans 15 residues. Germline V gene lookup returns CDR1 SGDLS and CDR2 YYNGEE. J gave up 5 bases and V 4 bases, and 8 bases lay outside the gene matches.

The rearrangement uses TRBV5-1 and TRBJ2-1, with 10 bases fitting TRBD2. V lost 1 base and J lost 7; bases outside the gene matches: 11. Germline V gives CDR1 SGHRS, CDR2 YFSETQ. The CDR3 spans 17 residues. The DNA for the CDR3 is TGCGCCAGCAGCTTGAGAGCGGGGGGGCCGGTCGGTAATGAGCAGTTCTTC. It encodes CASSLRAGGPVGNEQFF.

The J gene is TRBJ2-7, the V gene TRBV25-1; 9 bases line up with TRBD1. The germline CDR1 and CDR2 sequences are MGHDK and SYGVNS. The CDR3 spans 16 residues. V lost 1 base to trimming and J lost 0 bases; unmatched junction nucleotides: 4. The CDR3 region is CASSEWGQGTSYEQYF. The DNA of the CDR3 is TGTGCCAGCAGTGAATGGGGACAGGGCACCTCCTACGAGCAGTACTTC.

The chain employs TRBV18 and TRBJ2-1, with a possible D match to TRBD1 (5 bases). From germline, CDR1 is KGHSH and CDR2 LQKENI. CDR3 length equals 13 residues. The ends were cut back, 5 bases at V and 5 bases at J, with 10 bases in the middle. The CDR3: CASSSTVNNEQFF. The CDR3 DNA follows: TGTGCCAGCTCATCGACAGTAAACAATGAGCAGTTCTTC. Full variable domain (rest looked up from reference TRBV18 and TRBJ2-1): NAGVMQNPRHLVRRRGQEARLRCSPMKGHSHVYWYRQLPEEGLKFMVYLQKENIIDESGMPKERFSAEFPKEGPSILRIQQVVRGDSAAYFCASSSTVNNEQFFGPGTRLTVL.

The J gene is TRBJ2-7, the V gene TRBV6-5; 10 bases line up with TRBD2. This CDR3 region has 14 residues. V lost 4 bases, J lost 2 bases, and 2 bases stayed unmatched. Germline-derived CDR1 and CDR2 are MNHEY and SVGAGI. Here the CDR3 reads CASSWTSGPYEQYF. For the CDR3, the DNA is TGTGCCAGCAGTTGGACTAGCGGCCCCTACGAGCAGTACTTC.

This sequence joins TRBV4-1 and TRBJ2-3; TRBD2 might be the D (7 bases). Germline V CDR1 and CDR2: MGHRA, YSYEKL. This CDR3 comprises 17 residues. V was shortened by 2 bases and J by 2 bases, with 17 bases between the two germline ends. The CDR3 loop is CASSQIARGGHTDTQYF. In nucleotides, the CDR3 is TGCGCCAGCAGCCAAATCGCTCGCGGGGGCCACACAGATACGCAGTATTTT.

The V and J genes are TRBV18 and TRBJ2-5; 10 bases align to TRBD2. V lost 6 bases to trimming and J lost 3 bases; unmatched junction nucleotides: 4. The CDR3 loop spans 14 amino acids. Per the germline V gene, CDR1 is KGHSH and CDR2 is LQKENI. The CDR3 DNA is TGTGCCAGCTCCCCCGGACTAGCGGAAGAGACCCAGTACTTC. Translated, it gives CASSPGLAEETQYF.

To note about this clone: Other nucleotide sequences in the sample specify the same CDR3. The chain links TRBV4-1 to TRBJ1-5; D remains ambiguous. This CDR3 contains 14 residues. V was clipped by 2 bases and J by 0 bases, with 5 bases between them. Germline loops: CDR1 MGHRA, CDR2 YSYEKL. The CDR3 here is CASSQSYSNQPQHF. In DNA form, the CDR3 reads TGCGCCAGCAGCCAATCGTATAGCAATCAGCCCCAGCATTTT.

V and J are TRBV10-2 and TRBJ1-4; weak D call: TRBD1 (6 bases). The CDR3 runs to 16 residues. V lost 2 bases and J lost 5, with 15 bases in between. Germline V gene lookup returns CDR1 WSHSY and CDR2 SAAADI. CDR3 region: CASSETLQGGNEKLFF. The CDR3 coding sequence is TGCGCCAGCAGTGAGACCCTCCAAGGGGGAAATGAAAAACTGTTTTTT.